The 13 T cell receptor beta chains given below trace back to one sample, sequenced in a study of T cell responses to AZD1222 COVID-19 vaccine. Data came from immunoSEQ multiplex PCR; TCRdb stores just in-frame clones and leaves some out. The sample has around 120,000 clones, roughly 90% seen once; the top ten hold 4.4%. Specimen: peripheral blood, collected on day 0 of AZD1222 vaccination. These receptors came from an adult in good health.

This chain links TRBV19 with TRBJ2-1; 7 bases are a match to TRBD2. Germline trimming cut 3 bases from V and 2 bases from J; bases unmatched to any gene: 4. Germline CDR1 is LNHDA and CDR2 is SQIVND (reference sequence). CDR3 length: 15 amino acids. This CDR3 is CASSISGGPYNEQFF. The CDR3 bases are TGTGCCAGTAGTATTTCGGGAGGCCCCTACAATGAGCAGTTCTTC.

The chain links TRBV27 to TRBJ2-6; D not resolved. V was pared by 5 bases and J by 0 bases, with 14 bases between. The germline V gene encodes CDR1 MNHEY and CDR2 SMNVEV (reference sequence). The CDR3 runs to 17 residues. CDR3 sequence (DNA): TGTGCCAGCAGTCCTAAAAGTTACTCCTCTGGGGCCAACGTCCTGACTTTC. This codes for CASSPKSYSSGANVLTF.

CDR3 residues: CASSQGRGTEAFF. The CDR3 bases are TGTGCCAGCAGCCAGGGTCGGGGCACTGAAGCTTTCTTT. The genes are TRBV12-3 or TRBV12-4 and TRBJ1-1, with TRBD1 as a possible D gene (5 bases). The CDR3 runs to 13 residues. V was trimmed by 6 bases and J by 4 bases, leaving 12 bases between them.

CDR3 bases: TGCAGCGTGAACCGGGACAGGGGGCAGAACTATGGCTACACCTTC. Its protein product is CSVNRDRGQNYGYTF. J is TRBJ1-2 and V is TRBV29-1; TRBD1 agrees at 12 bases. This CDR3 has 15 residues. Germline CDR1 SQVTM, CDR2 ANQGSEA. Trimming cost V 6 bases and J 2 bases; bases outside gene matches: 7.

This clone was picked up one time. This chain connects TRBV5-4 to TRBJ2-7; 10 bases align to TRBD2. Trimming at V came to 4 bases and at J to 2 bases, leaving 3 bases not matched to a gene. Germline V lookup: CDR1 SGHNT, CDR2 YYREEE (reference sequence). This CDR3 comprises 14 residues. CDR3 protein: CASSPGLATYEQYF. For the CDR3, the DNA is TGTGCCAGCAGCCCGGGACTAGCGACCTACGAGCAGTACTTC.

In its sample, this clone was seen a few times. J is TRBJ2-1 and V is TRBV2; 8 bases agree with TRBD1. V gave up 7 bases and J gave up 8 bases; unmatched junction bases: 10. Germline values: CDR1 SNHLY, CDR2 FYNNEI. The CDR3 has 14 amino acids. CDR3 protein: CASKGGQGLDEQFF. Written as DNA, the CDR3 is TGTGCCAGCAAGGGTGGACAGGGTCTGGATGAGCAGTTCTTC.

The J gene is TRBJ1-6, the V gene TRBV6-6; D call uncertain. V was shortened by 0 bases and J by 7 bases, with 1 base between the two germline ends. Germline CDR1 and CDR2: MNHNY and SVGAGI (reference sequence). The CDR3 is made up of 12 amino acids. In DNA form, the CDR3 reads TGTGCCAGCAGTTACTCAAATTCACCCCTCCACTTT. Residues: CASSYSNSPLHF.

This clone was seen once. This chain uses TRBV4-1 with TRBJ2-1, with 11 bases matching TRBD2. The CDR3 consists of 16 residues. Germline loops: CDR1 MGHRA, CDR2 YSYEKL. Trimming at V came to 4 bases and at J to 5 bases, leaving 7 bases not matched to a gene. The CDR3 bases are TGCGCCAGCAGCCCACTAGCGGGGGTACCTAACAATGAGCAGTTCTTC. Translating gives CASSPLAGVPNNEQFF.

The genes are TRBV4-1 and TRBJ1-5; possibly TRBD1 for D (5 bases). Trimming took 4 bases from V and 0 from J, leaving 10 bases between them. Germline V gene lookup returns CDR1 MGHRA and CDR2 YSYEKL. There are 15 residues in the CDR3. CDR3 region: CASSPQVNSNQPQHF. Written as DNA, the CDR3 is TGCGCCAGCAGCCCACAGGTAAATAGCAATCAGCCCCAGCATTTT.

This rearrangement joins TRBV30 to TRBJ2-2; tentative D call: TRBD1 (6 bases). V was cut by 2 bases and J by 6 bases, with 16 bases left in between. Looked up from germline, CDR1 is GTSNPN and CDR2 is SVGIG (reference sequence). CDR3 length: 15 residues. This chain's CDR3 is CAWSYIGQLAGELFF. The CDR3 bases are TGTGCCTGGAGTTACATTGGACAGTTAGCCGGGGAGCTGTTTTTT. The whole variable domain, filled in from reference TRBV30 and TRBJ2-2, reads SQTIHQWPATLVQPVGSPLSLECTVEGTSNPNLYWYRQAAGRGLQLLFYSVGIGQISSEVPQNLSASRPQDRQFILSSKKLLLSDSGFYLCAWSYIGQLAGELFFGEGSRLTVL.

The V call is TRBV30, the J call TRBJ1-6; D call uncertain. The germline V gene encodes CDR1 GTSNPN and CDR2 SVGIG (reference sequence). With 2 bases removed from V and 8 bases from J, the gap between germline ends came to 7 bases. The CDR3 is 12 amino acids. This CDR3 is CAWSTRYSPLHF. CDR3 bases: TGTGCCTGGAGTACCCGATATTCACCCCTCCACTTT.

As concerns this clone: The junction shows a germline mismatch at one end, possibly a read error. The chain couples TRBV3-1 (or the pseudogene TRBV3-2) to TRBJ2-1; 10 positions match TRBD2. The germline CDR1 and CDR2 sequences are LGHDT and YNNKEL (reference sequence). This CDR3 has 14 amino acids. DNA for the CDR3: TGTGCCAGCAGGCAAGCGGGAGGGCCGAATGAGCAGTTCTTC. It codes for CASRQAGGPNEQFF.

CDR3 sequence: CASSQQWGNQPQHF. The CDR3 region has the DNA TGTGCCAGCAGCCAACAGTGGGGCAATCAGCCCCAGCATTTT. The chain joins TRBV5-5 to TRBJ1-5; no clear D. CDR3 length: 14 amino acids. The V end was cut by 4 bases, the J end by 2 bases, with 10 bases between. Germline V lookup: CDR1 SGHKS, CDR2 YYEKEE (reference sequence).